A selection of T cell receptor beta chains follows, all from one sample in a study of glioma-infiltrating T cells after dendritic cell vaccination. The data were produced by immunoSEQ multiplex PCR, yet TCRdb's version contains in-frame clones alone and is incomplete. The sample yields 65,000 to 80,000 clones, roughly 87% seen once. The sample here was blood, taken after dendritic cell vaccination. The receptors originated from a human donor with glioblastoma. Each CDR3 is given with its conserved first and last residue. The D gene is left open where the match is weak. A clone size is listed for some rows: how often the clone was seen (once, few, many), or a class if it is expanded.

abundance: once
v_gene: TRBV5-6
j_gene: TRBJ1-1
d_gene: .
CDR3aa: CATGQLDTEAFF
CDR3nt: TGTGCCACCGGACAGCTAGACACTGAAGCTTTCTTT

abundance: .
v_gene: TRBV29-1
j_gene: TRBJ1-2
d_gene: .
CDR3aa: CSALYSDKPVGGYTF
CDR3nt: TGCAGCGCGCTCTATTCGGACAAACCAGTCGGGGGCTACACCTTC

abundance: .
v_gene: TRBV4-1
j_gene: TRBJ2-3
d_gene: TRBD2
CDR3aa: CASSLRTSGGLTDTQYF
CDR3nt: TGCGCCAGCAGCCTAAGGACTAGCGGGGGCCTCACAGATACGCAGTATTTT

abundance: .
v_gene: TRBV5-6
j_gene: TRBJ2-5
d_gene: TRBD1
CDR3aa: CASSLRQGAVTQYF
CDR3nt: TGTGCCAGCAGCCTACGACAGGGTGCGGTGACCCAGTACTTC

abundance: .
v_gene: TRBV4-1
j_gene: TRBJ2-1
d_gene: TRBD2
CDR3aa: CASSQPTGLARNEQFF
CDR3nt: TGCGCCAGCAGCCAACCTACGGGACTAGCGAGGAATGAGCAGTTCTTC

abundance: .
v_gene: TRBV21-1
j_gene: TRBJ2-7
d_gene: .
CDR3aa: CASSTWTGVCYEQYF
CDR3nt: TGTGCCAGCAGCACCTGGACAGGGGTGTGCTACGAGCAGTACTTC

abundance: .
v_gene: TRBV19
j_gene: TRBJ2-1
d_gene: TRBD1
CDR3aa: CASSLMTGGIYEQFF
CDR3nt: TGTGCCAGTAGTCTCATGACAGGGGGCATATATGAGCAGTTCTTC

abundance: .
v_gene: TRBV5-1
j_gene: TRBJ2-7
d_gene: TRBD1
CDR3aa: CASSLEPGQGAREQYF
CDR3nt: TGCGCCAGCAGCTTGGAACCGGGACAGGGGGCGCGCGAGCAGTACTTC

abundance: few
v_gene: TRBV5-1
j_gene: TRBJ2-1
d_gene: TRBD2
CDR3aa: CASSSGFINNEQFF
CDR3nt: TGCGCCAGCAGTAGCGGGTTTATAAACAATGAGCAGTTCTTC

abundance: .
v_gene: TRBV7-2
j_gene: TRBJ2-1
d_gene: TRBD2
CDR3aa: CASSLWGGGSSGNEQFF
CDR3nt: TGTGCCAGCAGCTTATGGGGCGGGGGGAGTAGTGGGAATGAGCAGTTCTTC

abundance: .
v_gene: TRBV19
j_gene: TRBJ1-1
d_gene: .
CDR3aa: CASVQNTEAFF
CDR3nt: TGTGCCAGTGTACAGAACACTGAAGCTTTCTTT

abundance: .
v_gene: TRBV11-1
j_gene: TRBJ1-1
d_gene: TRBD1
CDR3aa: CASRYGTGDAGTEAFF
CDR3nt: TGTGCCAGCAGGTACGGGACAGGGGATGCGGGGACTGAAGCTTTCTTT

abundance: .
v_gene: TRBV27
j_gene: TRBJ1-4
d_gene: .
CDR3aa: CASSSSGGENEKLFF
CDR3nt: TGTGCCAGCAGTTCCTCGGGGGGAGAAAATGAAAAACTGTTTTTT

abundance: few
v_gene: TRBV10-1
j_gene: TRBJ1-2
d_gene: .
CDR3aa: CASSLSREYGYTF
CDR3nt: TGCGCCAGCAGTCTTTCCAGGGAATATGGCTACACCTTC

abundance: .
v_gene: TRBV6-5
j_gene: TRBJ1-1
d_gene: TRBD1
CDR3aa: CASSYSTGGGTEAFF
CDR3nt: TGTGCCAGCAGTTACTCGACAGGGGGTGGGACTGAAGCTTTCTTT

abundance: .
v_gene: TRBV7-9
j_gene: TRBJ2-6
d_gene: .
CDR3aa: CASIRAGSGANVLTF
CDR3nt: TGTGCCAGCATCAGGGCCGGGAGTGGGGCCAACGTCCTGACTTTC

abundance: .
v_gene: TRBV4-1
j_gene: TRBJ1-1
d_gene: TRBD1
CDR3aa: CASRTGTGGLKRATEAFF
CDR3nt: TGCGCCAGCAGGACCGGGACAGGGGGTTTAAAGAGGGCCACTGAAGCTTTCTTT

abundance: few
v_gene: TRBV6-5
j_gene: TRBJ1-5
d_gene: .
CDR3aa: CASAGDSNQPQHF
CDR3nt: TGTGCCAGCGCGGGGGATAGCAATCAGCCCCAGCATTTT

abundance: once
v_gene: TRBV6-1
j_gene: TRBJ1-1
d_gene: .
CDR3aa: CASIGNTEAFF
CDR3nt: TGTGCCAGCATCGGGAACACTGAAGCTTTCTTT

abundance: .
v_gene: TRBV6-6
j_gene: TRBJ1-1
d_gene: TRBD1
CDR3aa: CASSHYTTGGKAFF
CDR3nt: TGTGCCAGCAGTCACTATACAACAGGGGGGAAAGCTTTCTTT

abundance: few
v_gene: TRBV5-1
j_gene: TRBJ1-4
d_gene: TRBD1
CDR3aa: CASSFTGVTNEKLFF
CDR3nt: TGCGCCAGCAGCTTCACAGGGGTCACTAATGAAAAACTGTTTTTT

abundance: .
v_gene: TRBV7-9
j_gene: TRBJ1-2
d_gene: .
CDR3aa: CASSLSSPNYGYTF
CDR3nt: TGTGCCAGCAGCCTGTCAAGCCCTAACTATGGCTACACCTTC

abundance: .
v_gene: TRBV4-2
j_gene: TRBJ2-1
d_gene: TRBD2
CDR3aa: CASSQEGTSDEQFF
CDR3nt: TGTGCCAGCAGCCAAGAGGGGACTAGTGATGAGCAGTTCTTC

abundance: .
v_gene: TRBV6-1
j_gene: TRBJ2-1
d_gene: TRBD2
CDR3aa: CASRPGGANDEQFF
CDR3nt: TGTGCCAGCAGACCCGGGGGGGCGAACGATGAGCAGTTCTTC

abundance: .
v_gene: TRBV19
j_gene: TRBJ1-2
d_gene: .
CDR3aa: CASTVFTGDGGYTF
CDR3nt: TGTGCCAGTACGGTTTTCACAGGCGATGGAGGCTACACCTTC

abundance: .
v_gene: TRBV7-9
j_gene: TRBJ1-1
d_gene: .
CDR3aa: CASRSTVNTEAFF
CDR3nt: TGTGCCAGCAGGTCTACAGTGAACACTGAAGCTTTCTTT

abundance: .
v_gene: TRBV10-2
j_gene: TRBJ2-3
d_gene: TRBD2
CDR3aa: CASSRGRGTTDTQYF
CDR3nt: TGCGCCAGCAGTAGAGGGCGGGGGACCACAGATACGCAGTATTTT

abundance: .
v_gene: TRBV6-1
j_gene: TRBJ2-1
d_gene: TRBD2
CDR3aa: CASRGLGSSYNEQFF
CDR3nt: TGTGCCAGCAGGGGACTAGGGAGCTCCTACAATGAGCAGTTCTTC

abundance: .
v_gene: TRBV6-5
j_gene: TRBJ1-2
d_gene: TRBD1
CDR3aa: CASRFPDREDYGYTF
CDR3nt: TGTGCCAGCAGGTTTCCGGACAGGGAAGACTATGGCTACACCTTC

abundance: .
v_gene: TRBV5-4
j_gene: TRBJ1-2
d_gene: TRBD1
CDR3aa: CASSSREGATYGYTF
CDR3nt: TGTGCCAGCAGCTCCCGGGAGGGGGCTACCTATGGCTACACCTTC

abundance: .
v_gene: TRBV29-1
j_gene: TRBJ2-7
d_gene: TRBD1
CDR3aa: CSARTGSSYEQYF
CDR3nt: TGCAGCGCCCGGACAGGGAGCTCCTACGAGCAGTACTTC

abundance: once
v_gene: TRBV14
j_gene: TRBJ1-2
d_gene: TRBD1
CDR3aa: CASSQGDSYGYTF
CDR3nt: TGTGCCAGCAGCCAAGGGGACAGCTATGGCTACACCTTC

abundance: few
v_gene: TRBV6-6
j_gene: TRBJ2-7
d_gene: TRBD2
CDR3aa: CASSPLAGAAYEQYF
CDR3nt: TGTGCCAGCAGTCCCTTAGCGGGAGCCGCATACGAGCAGTACTTC

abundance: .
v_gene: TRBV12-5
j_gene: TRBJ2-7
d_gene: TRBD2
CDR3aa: CASGQHFPAPGGSSYEQYF
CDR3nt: TGTGCTAGTGGTCAGCATTTCCCCGCTCCGGGAGGAAGCTCCTACGAGCAGTACTTC

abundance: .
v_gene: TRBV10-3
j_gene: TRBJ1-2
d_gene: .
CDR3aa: CAISEYLSYGYTF
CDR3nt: TGTGCCATCAGTGAGTACTTAAGCTATGGCTACACCTTC

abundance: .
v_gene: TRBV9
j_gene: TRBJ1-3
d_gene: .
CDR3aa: CASSPGQLLSGNTIYF
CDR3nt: TGTGCCAGCAGCCCAGGACAGCTACTCTCTGGAAACACCATATATTTT

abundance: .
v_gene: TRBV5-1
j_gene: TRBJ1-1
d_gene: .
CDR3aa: CASNLQFSSQIENTEAFF
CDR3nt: TGCGCCAGCAACCTCCAATTCAGTTCGCAGATTGAGAACACTGAAGCTTTCTTT

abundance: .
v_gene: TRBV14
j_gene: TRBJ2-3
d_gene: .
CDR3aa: CASSQVPGSGDTQYF
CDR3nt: TGTGCCAGCAGCCAAGTTCCGGGATCCGGAGATACGCAGTATTTT

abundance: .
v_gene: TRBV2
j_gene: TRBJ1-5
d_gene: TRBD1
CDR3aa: CASSGTGNQPQHF
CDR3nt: TGTGCCAGCAGTGGGACAGGGAATCAGCCCCAGCATTTT

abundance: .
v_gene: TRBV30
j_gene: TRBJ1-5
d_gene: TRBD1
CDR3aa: CAWSDRGEQPQHF
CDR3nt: TGTGCCTGGAGTGACAGGGGAGAGCAGCCCCAGCATTTT

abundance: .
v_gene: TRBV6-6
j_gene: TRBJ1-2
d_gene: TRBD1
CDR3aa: CASRSDRQGNYGYTF
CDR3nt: TGTGCCAGCAGAAGCGACAGACAGGGGAACTATGGCTACACCTTC

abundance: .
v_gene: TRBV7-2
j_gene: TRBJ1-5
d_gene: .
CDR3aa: CASSAYRVSNQPQHF
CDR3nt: TGTGCCAGCAGCGCGTACAGGGTGAGCAATCAGCCCCAGCATTTT

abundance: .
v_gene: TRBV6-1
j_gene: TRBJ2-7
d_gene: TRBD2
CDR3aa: CASSEAILAVSYEQYF
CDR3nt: TGTGCCAGCAGTGAAGCAATACTAGCGGTTTCCTACGAGCAGTACTTC

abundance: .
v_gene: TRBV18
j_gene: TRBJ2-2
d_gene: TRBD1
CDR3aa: CASSPPGQGSSGELFF
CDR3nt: TGTGCCAGCTCACCTCCGGGACAGGGATCTTCCGGGGAGCTGTTTTTT

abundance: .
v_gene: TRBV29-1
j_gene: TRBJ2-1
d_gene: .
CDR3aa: CSVLPEGPPWNEQFF
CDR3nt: TGCAGCGTTTTACCCGAGGGCCCCCCTTGGAATGAGCAGTTCTTC

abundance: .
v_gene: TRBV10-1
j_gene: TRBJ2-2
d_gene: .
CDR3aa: CASSDTQGRNTGELFF
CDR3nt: TGCGCCAGCAGTGATACCCAGGGAAGAAACACCGGGGAGCTGTTTTTT

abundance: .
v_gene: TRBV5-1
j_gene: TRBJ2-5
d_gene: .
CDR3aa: CASSLEGGGKTQYF
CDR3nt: TGCGCCAGCAGCTTGGAAGGGGGAGGGAAGACCCAGTACTTC

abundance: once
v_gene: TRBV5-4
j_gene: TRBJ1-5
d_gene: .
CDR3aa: CASSPEGGLGPQHF
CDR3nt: TGTGCCAGCAGCCCGGAGGGGGGGTTAGGGCCCCAGCATTTT

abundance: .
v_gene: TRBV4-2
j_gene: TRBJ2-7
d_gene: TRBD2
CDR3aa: CASSHVAGEVSGEQYF
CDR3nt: TGTGCCAGCAGCCACGTAGCGGGGGAGGTCTCAGGCGAGCAGTACTTC

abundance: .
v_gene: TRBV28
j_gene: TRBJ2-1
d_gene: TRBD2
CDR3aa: CAAAFPLAGASSYNEQFF
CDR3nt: TGTGCCGCAGCATTCCCCCTAGCGGGAGCGAGCTCCTACAATGAGCAGTTCTTC